This TCR beta chain was retrieved from a study of metastatic and nonmetastatic thyroid tumors. MiXCR re-clonotyped the PCR reads for TCRdb. The data hold tens of thousands of clones, with around 15% observed a single time. Germline values: CDR1 DFQATT, CDR2 SNEGSKA (reference sequence). The CDR3 sequence is 15 residues long. V gave up 0 bases and J gave up 3 bases; unmatched junction bases: 7. All patients were untreated before thyroid surgery. This rearrangement joins TRBV20-1 to TRBJ2-7; 8 nucleotides align to TRBD2. Specimen: blood. The receptor's source is a female donor with papillary thyroid cancer or a benign thyroid nodule (not recorded which). Some clones in this sample may be carry-over from other donors' samples. The CDR3 DNA sequence: TGCAGTGCTAGAGATCAACAGCGGGAGTTCTACGAGCAGTACTTC. This gives the protein CSARDQQREFYEQYF.